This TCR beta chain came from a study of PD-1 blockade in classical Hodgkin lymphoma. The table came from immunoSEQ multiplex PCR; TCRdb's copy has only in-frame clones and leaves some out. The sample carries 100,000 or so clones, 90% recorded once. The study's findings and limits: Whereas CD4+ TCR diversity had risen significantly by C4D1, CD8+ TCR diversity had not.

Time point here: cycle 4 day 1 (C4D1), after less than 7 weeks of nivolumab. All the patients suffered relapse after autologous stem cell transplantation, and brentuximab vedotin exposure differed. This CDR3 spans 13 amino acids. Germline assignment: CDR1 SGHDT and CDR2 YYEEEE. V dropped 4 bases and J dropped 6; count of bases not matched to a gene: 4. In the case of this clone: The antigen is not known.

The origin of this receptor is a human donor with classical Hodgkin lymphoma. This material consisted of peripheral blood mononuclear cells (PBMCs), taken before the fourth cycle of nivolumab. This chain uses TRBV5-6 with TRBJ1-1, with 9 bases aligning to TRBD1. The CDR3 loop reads CASSRYRGPEAFF. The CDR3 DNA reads TGTGCCAGCAGCCGATACAGGGGGCCTGAAGCTTTCTTT. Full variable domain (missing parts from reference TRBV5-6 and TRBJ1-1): DAGVTQSPTHLIKTRGQQVTLRCSPKSGHDTVSWYQQALGQGPQFIFQYYEEEERQRGNFPDRFSGHQFPNYSSELNVNALLLGDSALYLCASSRYRGPEAFFGQGTRLTVV.